The TCR beta chain described here comes from a study of glioma-infiltrating T cells after dendritic cell vaccination (dated by TCRdb to 2016 to 2017). About the study as a whole: The cohort comprised about 15 glioblastoma patients from Phase I and II dendritic cell vaccination trials, 9 newly diagnosed and 6 with recurrent disease. Patients received autologous tumor lysate-pulsed dendritic cell vaccination between about 2002 and 2013. Survival after dendritic cell vaccination was correlated with TCR sequencing metrics such as TIL content and the overlap between tumor and blood repertoires. Each patient got three intradermal injections of the dendritic cell vaccine, spaced at biweekly intervals, in the arm below the axilla. In glioblastoma patients vaccinated with dendritic cells, deep sequencing of TCR beta CDR3 regions served to measure the amount of tumor-infiltrating lymphocytes and to compare repertoires between tumor and blood. The vaccine consisted of monocyte-derived dendritic cells cultured less than 9 days with IL-4 and GM-CSF, then pulsed overnight with autologous tumor lysate.

Note on this clone: The specificity of this receptor is unknown. Base qualities are missing; no much larger clone stands one base away.

Overall study outcomes, separate from this receptor: TCR clonality showed no direct relationship with survival, which suggests that a diverse polyclonal response may matter. The cohort was small and heterogeneous, with few patients having full blood and tumor sets and even fewer initial-recurrent tumor pairs. The TCR overlap response model with three groups was called speculative and said to need prospective validation. Longer time to progression and overall survival after dendritic cell vaccination were predicted by higher estimated pretreatment TIL content.

Selection of patients required sufficient residual fresh-frozen tumor tissue and over two years of available survival data. Although molecular status otherwise differed among the glioblastoma patients, no patient had an isocitrate dehydrogenase mutation. PBMC were collected before vaccination, two weeks after the third vaccination, and at tumor progression if progression occurred. The Qiagen DNeasy Blood extraction Kit was used for extraction of genomic DNA. TCRB CDR3 regions were amplified from around 2.1 ug genomic DNA, or all available DNA if less, using the immunoSEQ assay. Multiplex PCR used 60 forward primers for TCR V beta segments and 13 reverse primers for J beta segments. Synthetic control templates were spiked into each sample at limiting dilution to estimate reads per starting template. The Illumina HiSeq System generated sequencing reads of 87 bp. On the study's bioinformatics: To remove PCR and sequencing errors, closely related sequences were merged with a nearest neighbor algorithm. TCR overlap was defined as the percentage of unique tumor TCR beta sequences that were also found in the peripheral blood of the same patient. TCRdb retrieved this table from immuneACCESS and kept in-frame rearrangements only. Not all clones are present; in checked studies, unresolved V genes account for under half, and no reason is known for the remainder. V and J calls and clone size are those listed in that table; D and trimming were worked out from the DNA. For this sample there are some 70,000 clones; 81% appear just once. Together, the top ten hold 7% to 9.5% of the sample.

The specimen comprised blood, sampled before dendritic cell vaccination. This sequence originates from a human donor with glioblastoma.

This receptor has the CDR3 CASSRDIQETQYF. DNA sequence: TGTGCCAGCAGCCGGGACATACAAGAGACCCAGTACTTC. This chain is built from TRBV2 and TRBJ2-5, with a tentative D gene TRBD1 over 6 matching bases. Taken from cysteine to phenylalanine, the CDR3 has 13 residues. The CDR3 DNA has 39 bases and is translated from base 1. CDR1 is given as SNHLY and CDR2 as FYNNEI, both from the germline V gene. V and J are truncated by 6 bases and 2 bases respectively, leaving an intervening sequence of 10 bases.